Following are 5 T cell receptor beta chains from one sample sequenced in a study of T cell responses to AZD1222 COVID-19 vaccine. The repertoire was sequenced with immunoSEQ multiplex PCR; TCRdb's copy has only in-frame clones and lacks some. Of some 80,000 clones listed, about 86% were seen once; the top ten hold about 7%. The specimen was peripheral blood, collected on day 0 of AZD1222 vaccination. The receptors come from an adult in good health.

The rearrangement uses TRBV10-2 and TRBJ1-1, with D perhaps TRBD1 (6 bases). This CDR3 is built from 14 residues. Trimming removed 0 bases from V and 11 bases from J, with 16 bases in between. Germline V CDR1 and CDR2: WSHSY, SAAADI. The chain's CDR3 is CASSESGRGKGAFF. The CDR3 DNA is TGCGCCAGCAGTGAGTCGGGAAGGGGGAAAGGTGCTTTCTTT.

This clone has just one count. This chain connects TRBV28 to TRBJ1-5, with TRBD1 matching 8 bases. V shed 3 bases, J shed 7 bases, and the junction held 5 bases outside the gene matches. Germline-derived CDR1 and CDR2 are MDHEN and SYDVKM. The CDR3 is 14 amino acids. The CDR3 is CASSFSGGHQPQHF. For the CDR3, the DNA is TGTGCCAGCAGTTTTTCAGGGGGCCACCAGCCCCAGCATTTT.

This clone has a single count. An end of the junction does not agree with germline; a read error may underlie this. V is TRBV2 and J is TRBJ1-3, with a tentative D call TRBD1 (5 bases). The CDR3 is 15 amino acids. Germline values: CDR1 SNHLY, CDR2 FYNNEI. CDR3 residues: CASRGSRDPGNPIYF. The CDR3 DNA sequence: TGTGCCAGCAGGGGGAGCAGGGATCCTGGAAACCCCATATATTTT. Full variable domain (missing parts from reference TRBV2 and TRBJ1-3): EPEVTQTPSHQVTQMGQEVILRCVPISNHLYFYWYRQILGQKVEFLVSFYNNEISEKSEIFDDQFSVERPDGSNFTLKIRSTKLEDSAMYFCASRGSRDPGNPIYFGEGSWLTVV.

V and J are TRBV20-1 and TRBJ2-7; D gene unclear. The CDR3 length is 11 residues. Germline CDR1 is DFQATT and CDR2 is SNEGSKA (reference sequence). Trimming pared 6 bases from V and 1 base from J, leaving 7 bases between. CDR3 sequence: CSATQSYEQYF. The DNA of the CDR3 is TGCAGTGCAACCCAGTCCTACGAGCAGTACTTC.

The rearrangement joins TRBV4-3 to TRBJ2-1; 7 nucleotides match TRBD2. The V segment lost 0 bases and the J segment 2 bases; nucleotides outside the gene matches: 4. The CDR3 consists of 16 residues. CDR1 and CDR2 from the germline V gene are LGHNA and YSLEER. The CDR3 DNA reads TGCGCCAGCAGCCAAGATACTAGCGCAACCTACAATGAGCAGTTCTTC. It translates to CASSQDTSATYNEQFF.